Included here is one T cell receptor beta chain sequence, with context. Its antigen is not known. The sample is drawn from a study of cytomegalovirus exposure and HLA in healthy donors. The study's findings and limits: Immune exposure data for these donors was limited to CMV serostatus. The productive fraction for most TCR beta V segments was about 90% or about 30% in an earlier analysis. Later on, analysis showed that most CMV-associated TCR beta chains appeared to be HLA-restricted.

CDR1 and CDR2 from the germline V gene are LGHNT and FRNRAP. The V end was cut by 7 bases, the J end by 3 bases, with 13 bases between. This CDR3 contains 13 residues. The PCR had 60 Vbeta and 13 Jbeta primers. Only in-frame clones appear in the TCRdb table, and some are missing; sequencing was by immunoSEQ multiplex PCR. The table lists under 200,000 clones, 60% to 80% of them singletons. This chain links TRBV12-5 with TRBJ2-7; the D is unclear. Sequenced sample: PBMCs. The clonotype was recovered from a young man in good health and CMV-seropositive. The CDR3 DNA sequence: TGTGCTAGTGCTACCGGAAGGAGCTACGAGCAGTACTTC. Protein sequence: CASATGRSYEQYF.